The text below deals with one TCR beta chain. This record belongs to a study of technical replicates of blood from a handful of donors. The ends were cut back, 10 bases at V and 0 bases at J, with 22 bases in the middle. The CDR3 has 17 amino acids. Germline CDR1 and CDR2: LNHDA and SQIVND (reference sequence). Only in-frame clones appear in the TCRdb table, and some are missing; sequencing was by immunoSEQ multiplex PCR. The sample lists approximately 97,000 clones; approximately 96% were seen once. V gene TRBV19 combines with J gene TRBJ1-5, with D possibly being TRBD1 (5 bases). The sequence was collected from a human donor in good health. Material for sequencing was T cells isolated from PBMCs. CDR3 sequence: CATSSTEVVYSNQPQHF. As DNA, the CDR3 is TGTGCCACGAGTTCGACAGAAGTAGTTTATAGCAATCAGCCCCAGCATTTT. The full variable domain, with the rest looked up from reference TRBV19 and TRBJ1-5, is DGGITQSPKYLFRKEGQNVTLSCEQNLNHDAMYWYRQDPGQGLRLIYYSQIVNDFQKGDIAEGYSVSREKKESFPLTVTSAQKNPTAFYLCATSSTEVVYSNQPQHFGDGTRLSIL.